This T cell receptor beta chain was captured by sequencing in a study of T cells after yellow fever vaccination. TCRdb re-derived calls from the 5' RACE reads in MiXCR, one entry per CDR3 protein. The table records 200,000 to 300,000 distinct CDR3 sequences, around 6.7% of them present only once. The J segment lost 2 bases and the V segment lost 1 base, leaving 6 bases of the junction unmatched. This CDR3 comprises 16 residues. Germline values: CDR1 LNHNV, CDR2 YYDKDF (reference sequence). Sequences were derived from CD4+ T cells sorted from PBMCs, sampled on the day of the yellow fever booster vaccination. This clonotype originated in a man aged 25 to 45 who received the YFV17D yellow fever vaccine. The V and J genes are TRBV15 and TRBJ2-7; TRBD1 matches 9 bases. This CDR3 reads CATSRAPGQGTYEQYF. The CDR3 DNA reads TGTGCCACCAGCAGAGCACCGGGACAGGGAACCTACGAGCAGTACTTC.